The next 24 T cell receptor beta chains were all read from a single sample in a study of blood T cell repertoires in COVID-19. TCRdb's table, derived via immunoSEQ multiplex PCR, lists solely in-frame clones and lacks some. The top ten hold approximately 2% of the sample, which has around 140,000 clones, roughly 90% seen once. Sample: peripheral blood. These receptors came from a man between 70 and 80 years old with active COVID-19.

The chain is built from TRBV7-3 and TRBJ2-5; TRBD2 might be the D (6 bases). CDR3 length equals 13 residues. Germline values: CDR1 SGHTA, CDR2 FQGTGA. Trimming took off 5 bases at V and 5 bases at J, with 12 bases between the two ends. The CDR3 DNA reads TGTGCCAGCAGCCCCCGGGGGAGGGAGACCCAGTACTTC. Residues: CASSPRGRETQYF.

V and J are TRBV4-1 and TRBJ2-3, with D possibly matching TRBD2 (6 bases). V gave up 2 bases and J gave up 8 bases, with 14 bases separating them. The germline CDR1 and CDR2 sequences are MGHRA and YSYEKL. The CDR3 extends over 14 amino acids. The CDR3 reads CASSQPLTRATQYF. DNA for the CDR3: TGCGCCAGCAGCCAACCTCTGACTAGAGCTACGCAGTATTTT.

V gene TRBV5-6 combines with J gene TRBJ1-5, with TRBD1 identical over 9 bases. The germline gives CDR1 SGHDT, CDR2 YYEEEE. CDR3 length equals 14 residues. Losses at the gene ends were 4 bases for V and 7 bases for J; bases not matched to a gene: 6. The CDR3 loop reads CASSLGQGRQPQHF. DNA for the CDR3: TGTGCCAGCAGCCTTGGACAGGGGAGGCAGCCCCAGCATTTT.

The CDR3 DNA reads TGTGCCATCAGGCAAGGACAGTTATCCTACGAGCAGTACTTC. Its protein is CAIRQGQLSYEQYF. The chain carries TRBV10-3 and TRBJ2-7, with a possible D match to TRBD1 (6 bases). V was cut by 6 bases and J by 1 base, with 13 bases left in between. Germline CDR1 is ENHRY and CDR2 is SYGVKD. The CDR3 is 14 amino acids.

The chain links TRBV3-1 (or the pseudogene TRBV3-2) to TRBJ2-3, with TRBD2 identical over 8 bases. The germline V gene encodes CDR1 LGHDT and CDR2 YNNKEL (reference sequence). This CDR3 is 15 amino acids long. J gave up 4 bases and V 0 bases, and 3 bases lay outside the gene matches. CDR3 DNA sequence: TGTGCCAGCAGCCAAGAGAATAGCGGGGCAGATACGCAGTATTTT. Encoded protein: CASSQENSGADTQYF.

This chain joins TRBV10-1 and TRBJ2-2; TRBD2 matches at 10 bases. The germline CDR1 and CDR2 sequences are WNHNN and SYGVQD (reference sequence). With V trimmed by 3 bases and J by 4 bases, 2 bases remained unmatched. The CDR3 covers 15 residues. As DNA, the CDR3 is TGCGCCAGCAGTGAACGGACTAGCGGCACCGGGGAGCTGTTTTTT. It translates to CASSERTSGTGELFF.

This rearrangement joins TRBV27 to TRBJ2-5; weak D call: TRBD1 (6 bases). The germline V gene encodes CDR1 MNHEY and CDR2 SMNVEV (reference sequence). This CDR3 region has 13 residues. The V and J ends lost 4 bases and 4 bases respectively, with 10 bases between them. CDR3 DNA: TGTGCCAGCAGTTACAGGGCGGGAGAGACCCAGTACTTC. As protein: CASSYRAGETQYF.

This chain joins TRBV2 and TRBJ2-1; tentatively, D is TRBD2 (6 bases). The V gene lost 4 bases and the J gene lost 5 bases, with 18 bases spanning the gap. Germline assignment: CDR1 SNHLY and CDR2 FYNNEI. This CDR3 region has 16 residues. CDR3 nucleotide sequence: TGTGCCAGCAGTGCCGCTCATGGAGGAGGGGACAATGAGCAGTTCTTC. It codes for CASSAAHGGGDNEQFF.

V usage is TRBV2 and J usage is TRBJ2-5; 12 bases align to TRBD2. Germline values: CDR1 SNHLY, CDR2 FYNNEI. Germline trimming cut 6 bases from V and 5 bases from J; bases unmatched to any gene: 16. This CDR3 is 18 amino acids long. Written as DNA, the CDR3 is TGTGCCAGCAGGACAGGGTTACTAGCGGGAGGATTTCGGGAGACCCAGTACTTC. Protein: CASRTGLLAGGFRETQYF.

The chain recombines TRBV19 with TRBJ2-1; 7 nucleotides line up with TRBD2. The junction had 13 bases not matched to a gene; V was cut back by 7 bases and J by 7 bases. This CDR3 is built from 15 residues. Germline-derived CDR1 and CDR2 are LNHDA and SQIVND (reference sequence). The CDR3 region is CASKLASGLRNEQFF. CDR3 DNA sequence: TGTGCCAGTAAGTTGGCTAGCGGCCTGAGGAATGAGCAGTTCTTC.

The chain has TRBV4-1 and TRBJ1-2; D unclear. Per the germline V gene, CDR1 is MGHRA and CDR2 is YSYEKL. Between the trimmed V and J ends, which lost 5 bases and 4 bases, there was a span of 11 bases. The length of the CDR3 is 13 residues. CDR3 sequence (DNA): TGCGCCAGCAGCGCGGAAGAGGGCTATGGCTACACCTTC. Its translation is CASSAEEGYGYTF.

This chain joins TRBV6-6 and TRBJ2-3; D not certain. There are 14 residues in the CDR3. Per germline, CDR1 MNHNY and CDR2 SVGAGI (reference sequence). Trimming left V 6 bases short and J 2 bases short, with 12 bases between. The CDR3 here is CASRSLQPTDTQYF. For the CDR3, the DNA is TGTGCCAGCAGATCACTCCAACCCACAGATACGCAGTATTTT.

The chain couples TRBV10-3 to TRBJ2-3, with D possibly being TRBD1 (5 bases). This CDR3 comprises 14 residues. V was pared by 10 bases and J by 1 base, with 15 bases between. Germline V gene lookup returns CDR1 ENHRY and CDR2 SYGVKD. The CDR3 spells CATRLGVGTDTQYF. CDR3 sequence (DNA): TGTGCCACGCGTTTAGGGGTGGGCACAGATACGCAGTATTTT.

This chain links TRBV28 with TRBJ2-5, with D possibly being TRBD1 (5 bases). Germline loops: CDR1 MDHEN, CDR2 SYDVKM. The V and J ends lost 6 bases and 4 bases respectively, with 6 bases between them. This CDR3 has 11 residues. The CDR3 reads CASRGRETQYF. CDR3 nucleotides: TGTGCCAGCAGGGGGCGAGAGACCCAGTACTTC.

This chain's CDR3 is CASSIPSTDTQYF. The CDR3 bases are TGTGCCAGTAGTATTCCTAGCACAGATACGCAGTATTTT. The chain links TRBV19 to TRBJ2-3; D ambiguous. The CDR3 length is 13 residues. V lost 3 bases and J 0 bases, leaving 4 bases between the germline ends. The V gene's germline CDR1 is LNHDA and CDR2 SQIVND (reference sequence).

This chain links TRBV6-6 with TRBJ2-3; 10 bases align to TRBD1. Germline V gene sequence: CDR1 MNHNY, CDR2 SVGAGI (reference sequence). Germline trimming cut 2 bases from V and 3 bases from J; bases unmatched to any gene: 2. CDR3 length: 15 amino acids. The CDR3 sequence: CASSYLGQGTDTQYF. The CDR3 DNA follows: TGTGCCAGCAGTTACCTGGGACAGGGGACAGATACGCAGTATTTT.

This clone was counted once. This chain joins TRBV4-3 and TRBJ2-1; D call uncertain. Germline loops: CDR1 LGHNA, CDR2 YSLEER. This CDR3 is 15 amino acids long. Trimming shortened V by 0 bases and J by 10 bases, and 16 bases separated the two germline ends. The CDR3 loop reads CASSQEMALRGEQFF. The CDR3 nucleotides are TGCGCCAGCAGCCAAGAGATGGCCCTTAGAGGCGAGCAGTTCTTC.

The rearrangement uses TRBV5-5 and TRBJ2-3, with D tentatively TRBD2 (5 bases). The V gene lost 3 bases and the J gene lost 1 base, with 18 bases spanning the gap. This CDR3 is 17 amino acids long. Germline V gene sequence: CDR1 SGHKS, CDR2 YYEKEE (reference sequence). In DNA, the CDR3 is TGTGCCAGCAGCTCCTATTATGGGAGTAGCGGCACAGATACGCAGTATTTT. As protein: CASSSYYGSSGTDTQYF.

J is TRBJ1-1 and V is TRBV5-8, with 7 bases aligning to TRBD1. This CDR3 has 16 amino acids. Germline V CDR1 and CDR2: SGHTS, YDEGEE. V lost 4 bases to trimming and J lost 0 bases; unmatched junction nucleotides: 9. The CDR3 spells CASSQSNRGMNTEAFF. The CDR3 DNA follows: TGTGCCAGCAGCCAATCTAACAGGGGAATGAACACTGAAGCTTTCTTT. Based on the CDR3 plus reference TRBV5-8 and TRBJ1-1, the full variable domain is EAGVTQSPTHLIKTRGQQATLRCSPISGHTSVYWYQQALGLGLQFLLWYDEGEERNRGNFPPRFSGRQFPNYSSELNVNALELEDSALYLCASSQSNRGMNTEAFFGQGTRLTVV.

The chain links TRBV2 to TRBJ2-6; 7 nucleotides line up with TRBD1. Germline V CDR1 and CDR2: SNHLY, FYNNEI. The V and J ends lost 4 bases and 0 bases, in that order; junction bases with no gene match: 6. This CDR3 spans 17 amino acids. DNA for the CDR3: TGTGCCAGCAGTGTACAGGGGTTCGGCTCTGGGGCCAACGTCCTGACTTTC. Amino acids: CASSVQGFGSGANVLTF.

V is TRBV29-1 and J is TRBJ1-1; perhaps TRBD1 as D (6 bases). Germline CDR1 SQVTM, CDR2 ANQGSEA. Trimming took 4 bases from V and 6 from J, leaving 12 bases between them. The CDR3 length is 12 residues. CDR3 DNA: TGCAGCGTTGTCGGCAGGGGTGCTGAAGCTTTCTTT. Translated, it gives CSVVGRGAEAFF. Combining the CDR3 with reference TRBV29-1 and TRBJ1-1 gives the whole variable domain SAVISQKPSRDICQRGTSLTIQCQVDSQVTMMFWYRQQPGQSLTLIATANQGSEATYESGFVIDKFPISRPNLTFSTLTVSNMSPEDSSIYLCSVVGRGAEAFFGQGTRLTVV.

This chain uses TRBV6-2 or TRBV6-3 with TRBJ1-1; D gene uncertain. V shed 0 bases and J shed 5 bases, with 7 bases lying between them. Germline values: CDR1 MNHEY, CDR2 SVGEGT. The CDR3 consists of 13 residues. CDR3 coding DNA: TGTGCCAGCAGTTACTCGCGGGGAACTGAAGCTTTCTTT. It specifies CASSYSRGTEAFF.

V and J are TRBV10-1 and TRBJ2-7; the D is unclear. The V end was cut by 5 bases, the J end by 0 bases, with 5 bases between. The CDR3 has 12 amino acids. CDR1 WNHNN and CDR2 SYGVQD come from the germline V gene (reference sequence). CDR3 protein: CASSRSSYEQYF. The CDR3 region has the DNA TGCGCCAGCAGTCGGTCCTCCTACGAGCAGTACTTC.

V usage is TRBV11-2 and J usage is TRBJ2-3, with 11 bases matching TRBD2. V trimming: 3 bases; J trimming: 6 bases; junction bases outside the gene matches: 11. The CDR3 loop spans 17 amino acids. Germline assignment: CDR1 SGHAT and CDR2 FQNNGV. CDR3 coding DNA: TGTGCCAGCAGCTTCAAACTAGCGGGAGCGTTCGTCGATACGCAGTATTTT. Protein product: CASSFKLAGAFVDTQYF.